The rows below give T cell receptor beta chains drawn from one sample of a study of blood T cells in healthy people across ages. Each CDR3 protein is one row after TCRdb ran MiXCR on the 5' RACE reads. Of hundreds of thousands of distinct CDR3 sequences listed, about 54% were seen once; the top ten hold about two fifths. The sequenced sample was blood. Receptor source: a man in his 60s in good health. CDR3s include the opening cysteine and the closing phenylalanine or tryptophan. The order of the fields is D gene, clone size, V gene, J gene, CDR3 protein, CDR3 DNA. The D gene is left open where the match is weak. A row's size may be missing; if present it is once, few, many or a size class.

NA	NA	TRBV4-1	TRBJ1-4	CASSHIGFNEKLFF	TGCGCCAGCAGCCATATCGGGTTTAATGAAAAACTGTTTTTT
TRBD1	NA	TRBV12-3/TRBV12-4	TRBJ1-1	CASSSGGTGGPEGEAFF	TGTGCCAGCAGTTCGGGGGGGACAGGGGGGCCTGAGGGCGAAGCTTTCTTT
NA	NA	TRBV4-2	TRBJ1-2	CASSQDGGLGGYTF	TGTGCCAGCAGCCAAGACGGAGGCCTGGGAGGCTACACCTTC
NA	NA	TRBV10-3	TRBJ2-5	CAISSGTQETQYF	TGTGCCATCAGCTCAGGAACTCAAGAGACCCAGTACTTC
TRBD1	NA	TRBV7-9	TRBJ2-7	CASSSPGTGSHEQYF	TGTGCCAGCAGCTCTCCCGGGACAGGGTCCCACGAGCAGTACTTC
TRBD1	few	TRBV11-2	TRBJ1-2	CASSLDNRGGYTF	TGTGCCAGCAGCTTAGATAACAGGGGTGGCTACACCTTC
NA	NA	TRBV7-2	TRBJ2-7	CASSLVGDIAYEQYF	TGTGCCAGCAGCTTAGTAGGAGACATCGCTTACGAGCAGTACTTC
TRBD2	NA	TRBV14	TRBJ2-1	CASSQGVSAGDEQFF	TGTGCCAGCAGCCAAGGAGTATCAGCGGGGGATGAGCAGTTCTTC
NA	few	TRBV14	TRBJ2-3	CASSPTLTDTQYF	TGTGCCAGCAGCCCGACCCTCACAGATACGCAGTATTTT
NA	NA	TRBV5-1	TRBJ2-3	CASSSQGAGGTDTQYF	TGCGCCAGCAGCTCTCAGGGGGCGGGGGGCACAGATACGCAGTATTTT
NA	NA	TRBV27	TRBJ2-5	CASNRGIRYNEQYF	TGTGCCAGCAACCGGGGTATTCGCTACAATGAGCAGTACTTC
NA	NA	TRBV6-1	TRBJ2-1	CASSEVGPGRGNEQFF	TGTGCCAGCAGTGAGGTAGGGCCAGGGAGAGGGAATGAGCAGTTCTTC
TRBD1	few	TRBV5-1	TRBJ2-3	CASSADRADTQYF	TGCGCCAGCAGCGCGGACAGGGCAGATACGCAGTATTTT
NA	NA	TRBV28	TRBJ1-4	CASSLGGVGEKLFF	TGTGCCAGCAGTTTAGGAGGGGTGGGCGAAAAACTGTTTTTT
NA	NA	TRBV7-7	TRBJ2-5	CASSSRRGLGETQYF	TGTGCCAGCAGCTCCCGGCGGGGGCTCGGAGAGACCCAGTACTTC
NA	few	TRBV20-1	TRBJ1-4	CSASRGHNEKLFF	TGCAGTGCTAGTCGGGGGCACAATGAAAAACTGTTTTTT
TRBD1	NA	TRBV6-4	TRBJ1-1	CASSDTGTGENTEAFF	TGTGCCAGCAGCGATACCGGGACAGGGGAGAACACTGAAGCTTTCTTT
NA	NA	TRBV29-1	TRBJ1-4	CSVGGQGSNEKLFF	TGCAGCGTTGGGGGCCAGGGCTCGAATGAAAAACTGTTTTTT
TRBD2	NA	TRBV20-1	TRBJ2-5	CSAKDSAGGWETQYF	TGCAGTGCCAAGGACTCAGCGGGGGGGTGGGAGACCCAGTACTTC
NA	NA	TRBV5-1	TRBJ2-3	CASAGTLSTDTQYF	TGCGCCAGCGCCGGGACACTCAGCACAGATACGCAGTATTTT
NA	NA	TRBV10-3	TRBJ2-7	CAITSSYEQYF	TGTGCCATCACCTCCTCCTACGAGCAGTACTTC
NA	NA	TRBV5-5	TRBJ2-4	CASSLSGAGNIQYF	TGTGCCAGCAGCTTATCAGGGGCGGGAAACATTCAGTACTTC
NA	NA	TRBV10-3	TRBJ2-4	CAISAVAKNIQYF	TGTGCCATCAGTGCAGTAGCCAAAAACATTCAGTACTTC
TRBD1	NA	TRBV7-2	TRBJ1-2	CASSLGPGGQGGGYTF	TGTGCCAGCAGCTTAGGGCCCGGGGGACAGGGAGGCGGCTACACCTTC
NA	few	TRBV4-2	TRBJ1-1	CASSLDPMETEAFF	TGTGCCAGCAGCCTCGATCCAATGGAGACTGAAGCTTTCTTT
NA	NA	TRBV24-1	TRBJ2-7	CATSDLLISYEQYF	TGTGCCACCAGTGATTTACTGATCTCCTACGAGCAGTACTTC
NA	NA	TRBV5-1	TRBJ2-3	CASSNRPGTDTQYF	TGCGCCAGCAGCAACCGACCCGGCACAGATACGCAGTATTTT
TRBD1	few	TRBV20-1	TRBJ1-2	CSARDRTGGYGYTF	TGCAGTGCTAGAGATCGGACAGGGGGCTATGGCTACACCTTC
NA	NA	TRBV6-1	TRBJ2-7	CASSELRAGSLAQYF	TGTGCCAGCAGTGAATTGCGGGCAGGTTCGTTGGCCCAGTACTTC
NA	NA	TRBV19	TRBJ1-1	CASSMVLGGTEAFF	TGTGCCAGTAGTATGGTGCTGGGAGGCACTGAAGCTTTCTTT
NA	few	TRBV12-3/TRBV12-4	TRBJ2-4	CASGEGGSKNIQYF	TGTGCCAGCGGAGAGGGGGGGTCCAAAAACATTCAGTACTTC
NA	NA	TRBV4-2	TRBJ2-7	CASSQDGAYEQYF	TGTGCCAGCAGCCAAGATGGCGCCTACGAGCAGTACTTC
TRBD1	many	TRBV2	TRBJ2-6	CASSGTGGSSGANVLTF	TGTGCCAGCAGTGGGACAGGGGGTTCCTCTGGGGCCAACGTCCTGACTTTC
NA	few	TRBV2	TRBJ2-7	CASSDVPRGEQYF	TGTGCCAGCAGTGACGTACCCCGAGGGGAGCAGTACTTC
TRBD2	few	TRBV11-2	TRBJ2-5	CASSFTGGQETQYF	TGTGCCAGCAGCTTTACGGGGGGACAAGAGACCCAGTACTTC
NA	NA	TRBV12-3/TRBV12-4	TRBJ2-1	CASSTHYSAGLKLNEQFF	TGTGCCAGCAGTACTCACTACTCCGCGGGACTCAAACTTAATGAGCAGTTCTTC
TRBD1	few	TRBV5-1	TRBJ1-2	CASSLGDRPNYGYTF	TGCGCCAGCAGCTTGGGGGACAGACCTAACTATGGCTACACCTTC
NA	few	TRBV4-2	TRBJ2-5	CASSQRGLRETQYF	TGTGCCAGCAGCCAAAGGGGGTTACGAGAGACCCAGTACTTC
TRBD1	many	TRBV5-5	TRBJ1-1	CASSLVSFGTGGTEAFF	TGTGCCAGCAGCTTGGTTAGTTTTGGGACAGGGGGGACTGAAGCTTTCTTT
NA	NA	TRBV5-5	TRBJ2-5	CASSTWGQETQYF	TGTGCCAGCAGCACTTGGGGGCAAGAGACCCAGTACTTC
NA	NA	TRBV12-3/TRBV12-4	TRBJ2-3	CASSGDGATQYF	TGTGCCAGCAGTGGGGACGGGGCTACGCAGTATTTT
NA	few	TRBV29-1	TRBJ2-1	CSVEDTGGPYEQFF	TGCAGCGTTGAAGATACCGGGGGGCCCTATGAGCAGTTCTTC